This entry features one T cell receptor (beta chain) sequence. This CDR3 contains 12 residues. The ends were cut back, 2 bases at V and 7 bases at J, with 8 bases in the middle. Germline CDR1 reads SEHNR; CDR2 reads FQNEAQ (reference sequence). The assay was immunoSEQ multiplex PCR, and TCRdb's table has in-frame clones only and misses some. The sample shows about 20,000 clones, nearly 98% of them seen only once. The data were obtained in a study of monozygotic twins with cystic fibrosis. Source material: blood. The chain joins TRBV7-9 to TRBJ1-2; weak D call: TRBD1 (5 bases). The sequence came from a woman aged 25-40 years with cystic fibrosis. CDR3 loop: CASSLTRVGYTF. CDR3 nucleotides: TGTGCCAGCAGCTTAACCAGGGTTGGCTACACCTTC.